The 14 T cell receptor beta chains presented below share a single source sample, sequenced in a study of neurological immune-mediated disorders. TCRdb analysed the 5' RACE reads with MiXCR anew, one entry per CDR3 protein. The table has about 29,000 distinct CDR3 sequences, about 12% seen once; the top ten hold about 5.8%. The sample comprised PBMCs. These receptors were taken from a woman between 55 and 75 years old in good health.

This clonotype was recorded many times. The chain combines TRBV5-4 with TRBJ2-5; 8 bases are shared with TRBD2. This CDR3 contains 17 residues. J lost 3 bases, V lost 4 bases, and 14 bases had no gene match. Germline loops: CDR1 SGHNT, CDR2 YYREEE (reference sequence). The chain's CDR3 is CASSLRLTGGPEETQYF. CDR3 bases: TGTGCCAGCAGCCTCCGGTTAACGGGGGGGCCCGAAGAGACCCAGTACTTC.

This clonotype has ten or more counts. The DNA for the CDR3 is TGTGCCATCAGGAGGGAAGCGACAGGGGCTAACTATGGCTACACCTTC. Its protein is CAIRREATGANYGYTF. This chain uses TRBV10-3 with TRBJ1-2; 8 bases are shared with TRBD1. Germline CDR1 and CDR2: ENHRY and SYGVKD. V gave up 6 bases and J gave up 0 bases; unmatched junction bases: 9. This CDR3 contains 16 residues.

This clonotype was recorded many times. The rearrangement uses TRBV4-3 and TRBJ2-3; D might be TRBD1 (5 bases). Germline V gene lookup returns CDR1 LGHNA and CDR2 YSLEER. V was cut by 1 base and J by 0 bases, with 8 bases left in between. The CDR3 is made up of 15 amino acids. The CDR3 DNA sequence: TGCGCCAGCAGCCAAGTTCGACAGAGCACAGATACGCAGTATTTT. This encodes CASSQVRQSTDTQYF.

In its sample, this clonotype was seen many times. The rearrangement links TRBV6-5 to TRBJ1-6; D ambiguous. The CDR3 contains 14 residues. V was pared by 0 bases and J by 10 bases, with 10 bases between. The germline V gene has CDR1 MNHEY and CDR2 SVGAGI. The CDR3 sequence is CASSYSSPASPLHF. The CDR3 DNA follows: TGTGCCAGCAGTTACTCGAGTCCGGCATCACCCCTCCACTTT.

This clonotype occurred many times. The V gene is TRBV7-8, the J gene TRBJ1-5, with a tentative D call TRBD1 (6 bases). Germline V gene data show CDR1 as SGHVS and CDR2 as FQNEAQ. This CDR3 has 15 residues. Between the trimmed V and J ends, which lost 5 bases and 1 base, there was a span of 12 bases. The DNA of the CDR3 is TGTGCCAGCAGCGGACGAGGGGGAAGCAATCAGCCCCAGCATTTT. Its translation is CASSGRGGSNQPQHF.

The table lists this clonotype with many counts. This chain connects TRBV7-2 to TRBJ2-3; tentatively, D is TRBD1 or TRBD2 (6 bases each). This CDR3 contains 15 residues. Deletions cut 6 bases from V and 3 bases from J, with 16 bases between. The germline CDR1 and CDR2 sequences are SGHTA and FQGNSA. The CDR3 coding sequence is TGTGCCAGCAGTCCCCAGGGAGGACAGACAGATACGCAGTATTTT. Translating gives CASSPQGGQTDTQYF.

This clonotype was counted many times. The chain couples TRBV4-1 to TRBJ1-4; D not certain. Germline V gives CDR1 MGHRA, CDR2 YSYEKL. CDR3 length: 13 amino acids. With 6 bases removed from V and 7 bases from J, the gap between germline ends came to 12 bases. CDR3 coding DNA: TGCGCCAGCAGTGGCCCCGTCGCTGAAAAACTGTTTTTT. It yields the protein CASSGPVAEKLFF.

The sample holds many counts of this clonotype. This chain connects TRBV28 to TRBJ1-2; no firm D call. The CDR3 has 11 residues. Between the trimmed V and J ends, which lost 8 bases and 5 bases, there was a span of 9 bases. Germline values: CDR1 MDHEN, CDR2 SYDVKM. CDR3 protein: CASRTIYGYTF. CDR3 DNA sequence: TGTGCCAGCCGAACTATATATGGCTACACCTTC.

At least ten counts were recorded for this clonotype. The genes are TRBV7-2 and TRBJ1-1, with D perhaps TRBD1 (6 bases). From germline, CDR1 is SGHTA and CDR2 FQGNSA. Trimming removed 4 bases at V and 1 base at J, with 10 bases between. CDR3 length: 14 residues. As DNA, the CDR3 is TGTGCCAGCAGCTCTGACAGGACGAACACTGAAGCTTTCTTT. Its protein is CASSSDRTNTEAFF.

This clonotype has ten or more counts. The V and J genes are TRBV12-3 or TRBV12-4 and TRBJ1-1; D is ambiguous. This CDR3 spans 14 amino acids. V was trimmed by 3 bases and J by 0 bases, leaving 8 bases between them. The chain's CDR3 is CASSLGGMNTEAFF. The CDR3 bases are TGTGCCAGCAGTTTGGGCGGAATGAACACTGAAGCTTTCTTT.

The table lists this clonotype with many counts. V and J are TRBV18 and TRBJ2-5, with D unresolved. Trimming shortened V by 4 bases and J by 5 bases, and 11 bases separated the two germline ends. Germline CDR1 reads KGHSH; CDR2 reads LQKENI. The CDR3 has 13 amino acids. This chain's CDR3 is CASSQDSRETQYF. The CDR3 DNA reads as TGTGCCAGCTCACAAGATTCGAGGGAGACCCAGTACTTC.

This clonotype was detected many times. J is TRBJ1-1 and V is TRBV5-1, with a weak D call TRBD1 (5 bases). V was pared by 4 bases and J by 5 bases, with 15 bases between. Germline CDR1 and CDR2: SGHRS and YFSETQ. This CDR3 has 14 amino acids. The CDR3 sequence: CASSPPGTITEAFF. CDR3 coding DNA: TGCGCCAGCAGCCCGCCCGGGACTATAACTGAAGCTTTCTTT.

CDR3: CSASRSSRIGNEQFF. The CDR3 DNA sequence: TGCAGTGCTAGTCGTTCTAGCCGGATCGGGAATGAGCAGTTCTTC. The chain links TRBV20-1 to TRBJ2-1, with D possibly TRBD2 on 5 matching bases. Germline loops: CDR1 DFQATT, CDR2 SNEGSKA (reference sequence). With 3 bases removed from V and 7 bases from J, the gap between germline ends came to 19 bases. This CDR3 contains 15 residues.

This clonotype has ten or more counts. The genes are TRBV7-6 and TRBJ2-5; TRBD1 aligns across 8 bases. The CDR3 contains 13 residues. V trimming: 5 bases; J trimming: 5 bases; junction bases outside the gene matches: 4. Germline values: CDR1 SGHVS, CDR2 FNYEAQ. The CDR3 loop reads CASSRGQGETQYF. DNA for the CDR3: TGTGCCAGCAGCCGAGGACAGGGTGAGACCCAGTACTTC.